The 24 T cell receptor beta chains in this list originate from one sample, sequenced in a study of blood T cell repertoires in COVID-19. Profiled with immunoSEQ multiplex PCR; TCRdb holds only in-frame clones, not every one. This table has about 85,000 clones, roughly 87% appearing once. Sequences were obtained from peripheral blood. Receptor source: a man aged 55 to 70 with acute or convalescent COVID-19.

V is TRBV29-1 and J is TRBJ1-6, with TRBD1 as a possible D gene (6 bases). Trimming shortened V by 5 bases and J by 6 bases, and 14 bases separated the two germline ends. The CDR3 sequence is 14 residues long. Germline values: CDR1 SQVTM, CDR2 ANQGSEA. CDR3 sequence reads: CSVRTGTTNSPLHF. CDR3 in DNA: TGCAGCGTTAGAACCGGGACAACTAATTCACCCCTCCACTTT.

The CDR3 DNA sequence: TGCGCCAGCAGCTTTGGCGGGGGGCCTTACAATGAGCAGTTCTTC. It encodes CASSFGGGPYNEQFF. This rearrangement joins TRBV5-1 to TRBJ2-1; TRBD2 aligns across 8 bases. The V segment lost 2 bases and the J segment 4 bases; nucleotides outside the gene matches: 5. From germline, CDR1 is SGHRS and CDR2 YFSETQ. The CDR3 is 15 amino acids.

This chain connects TRBV4-3 to TRBJ1-2, with no clear D. This CDR3 region has 14 residues. CDR1 and CDR2 from the germline V gene are LGHNA and YSLEER. Trimming shortened V by 5 bases and J by 8 bases, and 18 bases separated the two germline ends. DNA of the CDR3: TGCGCCAGCAGCGCGGGAAGACACCCTGAGGGCTACACCTTC. This sequence encodes CASSAGRHPEGYTF.

The V and J genes are TRBV2 and TRBJ1-1, with TRBD1 identical over 7 bases. Germline lookup yields CDR1 SNHLY and CDR2 FYNNEI. V lost 7 bases, J lost 0 bases, and 5 bases stayed unmatched. The CDR3 spans 14 residues. CDR3: CASNRDSMNTEAFF. As DNA, the CDR3 is TGTGCCAGCAACAGGGACAGCATGAACACTGAAGCTTTCTTT.

The chain recombines TRBV3-1 (or the pseudogene TRBV3-2) with TRBJ1-1, with 7 positions matching TRBD1. CDR3 length: 15 amino acids. Germline V lookup: CDR1 LGHDT, CDR2 YNNKEL (reference sequence). Losses at the gene ends were 0 bases for V and 3 bases for J; bases not matched to a gene: 4. CDR3 sequence: CASSQEMQGDTEAFF. The CDR3 coding sequence is TGTGCCAGCAGCCAAGAGATGCAGGGGGACACTGAAGCTTTCTTT.

V is TRBV5-1 and J is TRBJ2-2; 9 nucleotides line up with TRBD1. Looked up from germline, CDR1 is SGHRS and CDR2 is YFSETQ. There are 15 residues in the CDR3. Unmatched junction bases numbered 7, after V lost 4 bases and J lost 6 bases. The CDR3 is CASSARTGEAGELFF. CDR3 sequence (DNA): TGCGCCAGCAGCGCCCGGACAGGGGAGGCCGGGGAGCTGTTTTTT.

This chain connects TRBV6-5 to TRBJ2-7; 7 positions match TRBD1. Germline assignment: CDR1 MNHEY and CDR2 SVGAGI. J lost 6 bases, V lost 5 bases, and 4 bases had no gene match. This CDR3 comprises 12 residues. CDR3 amino acids: CASSPTGVEQYF. CDR3 DNA sequence: TGTGCCAGCAGTCCTACAGGGGTCGAGCAGTACTTC.

The gene calls are TRBV5-6 and TRBJ2-7; D unresolved. The CDR3 length is 13 residues. Trimming removed 1 base from V and 5 bases from J, with 10 bases in between. In germline, CDR1 is SGHDT, CDR2 YYEEEE. The CDR3 reads CASSLLSTDEQYF. The CDR3 DNA follows: TGTGCCAGCAGCTTGTTATCTACCGACGAGCAGTACTTC.

This clone came up a few times. This chain uses TRBV29-1 with TRBJ2-2; 10 nucleotides align to TRBD1. Germline V gene sequence: CDR1 SQVTM, CDR2 ANQGSEA. CDR3 size: 16 residues. With 6 bases clipped from V and 4 bases from J, the junction kept 11 bases outside the gene matches. CDR3: CSVPSGQGGGTGELFF. CDR3 DNA sequence: TGCAGCGTCCCTTCTGGACAGGGGGGTGGCACCGGGGAGCTGTTTTTT.

This clone was seen more than once but under ten times. The chain has TRBV4-1 and TRBJ2-7; D not certain. This CDR3 contains 15 residues. Germline assignment: CDR1 MGHRA and CDR2 YSYEKL. Trimming removed 1 base from V and 0 bases from J, with 10 bases in between. Here the CDR3 DNA reads TGCGCCAGCAGCCAAGGTTCTCGCGGCTCCTACGAGCAGTACTTC. Its protein is CASSQGSRGSYEQYF.

The chain links TRBV4-1 to TRBJ2-1; TRBD1 matches 7 bases. This CDR3 region has 14 residues. V lost 5 bases, J lost 6 bases, and 7 bases stayed unmatched. Germline V CDR1 and CDR2: MGHRA, YSYEKL. CDR3 residues: CASSSQGDTNEQFF. CDR3 bases: TGCGCCAGCAGCTCCCAGGGGGATACCAATGAGCAGTTCTTC.

The chain recombines TRBV27 with TRBJ2-7, with TRBD1 matching 7 bases. This CDR3 spans 13 amino acids. Germline V lookup: CDR1 MNHEY, CDR2 SMNVEV (reference sequence). J gave up 5 bases and V 6 bases, and 7 bases lay outside the gene matches. The CDR3 DNA reads as TGTGCCAGCAGGAAAACAGGGGAGCACGAGCAGTACTTC. Translating gives CASRKTGEHEQYF.

V and J are TRBV7-8 and TRBJ2-7; TRBD1 aligns across 9 bases. Germline trimming cut 4 bases from V and 4 bases from J; bases unmatched to any gene: 2. The CDR3 is made up of 13 amino acids. Per the germline V gene, CDR1 is SGHVS and CDR2 is FQNEAQ. CDR3 sequence (DNA): TGTGCCAGCAGCTGGGACAGGGATTACGAGCAGTACTTC. It yields the protein CASSWDRDYEQYF.

This chain connects TRBV15 to TRBJ1-4; tentatively, D is TRBD1 (5 bases). Germline CDR1 and CDR2: LNHNV and YYDKDF (reference sequence). The germline V and J ends were trimmed by 1 base and 6 bases, with 12 bases remaining between them. This CDR3 has 15 residues. The DNA of the CDR3 is TGTGCCACCAGCAGAGTCCTCAGGGATGATGAAAAACTGTTTTTT. Its translation: CATSRVLRDDEKLFF.

The gene calls are TRBV12-3 or TRBV12-4 and TRBJ1-1, with TRBD1 as a possible D gene (5 bases). V was cut by 7 bases and J by 6 bases, with 15 bases left in between. This CDR3 region has 13 residues. CDR3 sequence: CASTRGVIPEAFF. The CDR3 nucleotides read TGTGCCAGCACCCGGGGGGTAATCCCTGAAGCTTTCTTT.

The genes are TRBV24-1 and TRBJ1-5, with unresolved D. The ends were cut back, 5 bases at V and 5 bases at J, with 6 bases in the middle. CDR1 is KGHDR, CDR2 SFDVKD, per germline. The CDR3 has 12 amino acids. The CDR3 region is CATSGDDQPQHF. DNA of the CDR3: TGTGCCACCAGTGGCGATGATCAGCCCCAGCATTTT.

The chain uses TRBV19 and TRBJ1-5; D gene unclear. The germline V gene has CDR1 LNHDA and CDR2 SQIVND (reference sequence). Trimming stripped 5 bases from V and 5 bases from J, with 7 bases between. CDR3 size: 12 residues. The DNA of the CDR3 is TGTGCCAGTAGTTTCAATCATCAGCCCCAGCATTTT. Protein product: CASSFNHQPQHF. Looking up the rest from reference TRBV19 and TRBJ1-5 gives the full variable domain: DGGITQSPKYLFRKEGQNVTLSCEQNLNHDAMYWYRQDPGQGLRLIYYSQIVNDFQKGDIAEGYSVSREKKESFPLTVTSAQKNPTAFYLCASSFNHQPQHFGDGTRLSIL.

V and J are TRBV3-1 (or the pseudogene TRBV3-2) and TRBJ2-7; maybe TRBD1 (8 bases). Per the germline V gene, CDR1 is LGHDT and CDR2 is YNNKEL (reference sequence). There are 15 residues in the CDR3. V lost 2 bases and J 5 bases, leaving 16 bases between the germline ends. The CDR3 DNA reads as TGTGCCAGCAGCCAACCCGACAGGGGAGGGAACGAGCAGTACTTC. Translated: CASSQPDRGGNEQYF.

The chain employs TRBV18 and TRBJ1-2, with D perhaps TRBD1 (6 bases). Germline V gene sequence: CDR1 KGHSH, CDR2 LQKENI. The V end was cut by 2 bases, the J end by 0 bases, with 13 bases between. The CDR3 is 16 residues long. The CDR3 reads CASSPTTGPANYGYTF. CDR3 nucleotide sequence: TGTGCCAGCTCACCAACGACAGGACCAGCTAACTATGGCTACACCTTC. Full variable domain (missing parts from reference TRBV18 and TRBJ1-2): NAGVMQNPRHLVRRRGQEARLRCSPMKGHSHVYWYRQLPEEGLKFMVYLQKENIIDESGMPKERFSAEFPKEGPSILRIQQVVRGDSAAYFCASSPTTGPANYGYTFGSGTRLTVV.

On this clone: The junction does not match germline at one end; this may be a read error. V gene TRBV27 combines with J gene TRBJ1-2, with D maybe TRBD1 (5 bases). In germline, CDR1 is MNHEY, CDR2 SMNVEV (reference sequence). The length of the CDR3 is 15 residues. The CDR3 bases are TGTGCCAGCAGTTTATCAAGGGGCGCCGGTTATCGCTACACTTTC. This codes for CASSLSRGAGYRYTF.

The V and J genes are TRBV4-1 and TRBJ2-2, with 8 bases aligning to TRBD2. CDR1 MGHRA and CDR2 YSYEKL come from the germline V gene. The CDR3 totals 15 residues. Trimming at V came to 1 base and at J to 5 bases, leaving 3 bases not matched to a gene. The CDR3 is CASSQAGGRTGELFF. For the CDR3, the DNA is TGCGCCAGCAGCCAAGCGGGGGGGCGGACCGGGGAGCTGTTTTTT.

The chain employs TRBV19 and TRBJ2-1; TRBD2 agrees at 10 bases. From germline, CDR1 is LNHDA and CDR2 SQIVND (reference sequence). The CDR3 has 15 amino acids. Germline trimming cut 6 bases from V and 1 base from J; bases unmatched to any gene: 3. The CDR3 sequence: CASRSGRDSYNEQFF. The CDR3 DNA follows: TGTGCCAGTAGAAGCGGGAGGGATTCCTACAATGAGCAGTTCTTC.

The V and J genes are TRBV10-3 and TRBJ1-2; D call uncertain. V lost 6 bases, J lost 7 bases, and 12 bases lay in between. The CDR3 extends over 12 amino acids. CDR1 ENHRY and CDR2 SYGVKD come from the germline V gene. CDR3 region: CAIREEVGGYTF. The CDR3 DNA reads TGTGCCATCAGGGAGGAGGTGGGTGGCTACACCTTC.

The CDR3, as DNA: TGTGCCAGCAGTTACTCATCAAACACCGGGGAGCTGTTTTTT. Its translation is CASSYSSNTGELFF. The chain links TRBV6-2 or TRBV6-3 to TRBJ2-2, with unresolved D. CDR1 and CDR2 from the germline V gene are MNHEY and SVGEGT. CDR3 length equals 14 residues. V gave up 0 bases and J gave up 2 bases, with 4 bases separating them.